Sequencing of this T cell receptor beta chain was carried out in a study of glioma-infiltrating T cells after dendritic cell vaccination (dated by TCRdb to the mid-2010s). A note on the overall study: The cohort comprised about 15 glioblastoma patients from Phase I and II dendritic cell vaccination trials, 9 newly diagnosed and 6 with recurrent disease. Three intradermal dendritic cell vaccine injections were administered to patients at biweekly intervals in the arm below the axilla. Deep sequencing of TCR beta CDR3 regions was used to quantify tumor-infiltrating lymphocyte content and compare tumor and blood repertoires in dendritic cell-vaccinated glioblastoma patients. TCR sequencing metrics, including TIL content and tumor-blood repertoire overlap, were correlated with survival after dendritic cell vaccination. Autologous tumor lysate-pulsed dendritic cell vaccination was administered to the patients between about 2002 and 2013. The vaccine was prepared from monocyte-derived dendritic cells that were cultured for seven to eight days with IL-4 and GM-CSF and then pulsed overnight with autologous tumor lysate. What the study reported, not specific to this receptor: No direct relationship between TCR clonality and survival was found, suggesting that a diverse polyclonal response may matter. The response model built on TCR overlap across three groups was characterized as speculative, with prospective validation still needed. The cohort was small and heterogeneous, and full blood and tumor sets were available for few patients, with initial-recurrent tumor pairs available for even fewer patients. Higher estimated pretreatment TIL content predicted longer time to progression and overall survival after dendritic cell vaccination.

The germline V and J ends show losses of 5 bases and 4 bases respectively, and no gene match explains 5 bases of the junction. CDR1 MDHEN and CDR2 SYDVKM were looked up in the germline V gene. CDR3 length: 14 amino acids, cysteine to phenylalanine. Of the read, only the CDR3 DNA is kept; its 42 bases are in frame from base 1. Regarding this clone: What this receptor recognizes is not known. No per-base quality is available; no much larger clone lies one base away.

Patients were selected on the basis of adequate residual fresh-frozen tumor tissue and more than two years of available survival data. Although molecular status otherwise differed among the glioblastoma patients, no patient had an isocitrate dehydrogenase mutation. PBMC were collected before vaccination, two weeks after the third vaccination, and at tumor progression if tumor progression occurred. The Qiagen DNeasy Blood extraction Kit was used for extraction of genomic DNA. The immunoSEQ assay amplified TCRB CDR3 regions from about 2 micrograms of genomic DNA, or from all available DNA when less than that amount was available. The multiplex PCR relied on 60 forward primers for TCR V beta segments and 13 reverse primers for J beta segments. To estimate reads per starting template, synthetic control templates were spiked into each sample at limiting dilution. Sequencing produced 87 bp reads on the Illumina HiSeq System. The source study handled its data this way. PCR and sequencing errors were removed by a nearest neighbor algorithm that merged closely related sequences. TCR overlap was measured as the percentage of unique tumor TCR beta sequences also present in the same patient's peripheral blood. As stored in TCRdb, this immuneACCESS dataset retains in-frame rearrangements with V and J assigned. A fraction of the clones does not appear; measured against another copy, unresolved V genes explain less than half of the discrepancy, and the remainder lacks a known reason. V and J calls and clone size are given by that table; D and trimming were obtained from the DNA. Across this sample there are about 96,000 clones, with around 80% seen only once. 5.5% to 7% of the sample comes from the top ten.

This receptor was identified in a human donor with glioblastoma. The specimen was blood, collected before dendritic cell vaccination. Recombination linked TRBV28 to TRBJ2-7; 10 central bases correspond to TRBD1. The nucleotide sequence is TGTGCCAGCAGTCCGACAGGGGGCGTGTACGAGCAGTACTTC. It encodes CASSPTGGVYEQYF.